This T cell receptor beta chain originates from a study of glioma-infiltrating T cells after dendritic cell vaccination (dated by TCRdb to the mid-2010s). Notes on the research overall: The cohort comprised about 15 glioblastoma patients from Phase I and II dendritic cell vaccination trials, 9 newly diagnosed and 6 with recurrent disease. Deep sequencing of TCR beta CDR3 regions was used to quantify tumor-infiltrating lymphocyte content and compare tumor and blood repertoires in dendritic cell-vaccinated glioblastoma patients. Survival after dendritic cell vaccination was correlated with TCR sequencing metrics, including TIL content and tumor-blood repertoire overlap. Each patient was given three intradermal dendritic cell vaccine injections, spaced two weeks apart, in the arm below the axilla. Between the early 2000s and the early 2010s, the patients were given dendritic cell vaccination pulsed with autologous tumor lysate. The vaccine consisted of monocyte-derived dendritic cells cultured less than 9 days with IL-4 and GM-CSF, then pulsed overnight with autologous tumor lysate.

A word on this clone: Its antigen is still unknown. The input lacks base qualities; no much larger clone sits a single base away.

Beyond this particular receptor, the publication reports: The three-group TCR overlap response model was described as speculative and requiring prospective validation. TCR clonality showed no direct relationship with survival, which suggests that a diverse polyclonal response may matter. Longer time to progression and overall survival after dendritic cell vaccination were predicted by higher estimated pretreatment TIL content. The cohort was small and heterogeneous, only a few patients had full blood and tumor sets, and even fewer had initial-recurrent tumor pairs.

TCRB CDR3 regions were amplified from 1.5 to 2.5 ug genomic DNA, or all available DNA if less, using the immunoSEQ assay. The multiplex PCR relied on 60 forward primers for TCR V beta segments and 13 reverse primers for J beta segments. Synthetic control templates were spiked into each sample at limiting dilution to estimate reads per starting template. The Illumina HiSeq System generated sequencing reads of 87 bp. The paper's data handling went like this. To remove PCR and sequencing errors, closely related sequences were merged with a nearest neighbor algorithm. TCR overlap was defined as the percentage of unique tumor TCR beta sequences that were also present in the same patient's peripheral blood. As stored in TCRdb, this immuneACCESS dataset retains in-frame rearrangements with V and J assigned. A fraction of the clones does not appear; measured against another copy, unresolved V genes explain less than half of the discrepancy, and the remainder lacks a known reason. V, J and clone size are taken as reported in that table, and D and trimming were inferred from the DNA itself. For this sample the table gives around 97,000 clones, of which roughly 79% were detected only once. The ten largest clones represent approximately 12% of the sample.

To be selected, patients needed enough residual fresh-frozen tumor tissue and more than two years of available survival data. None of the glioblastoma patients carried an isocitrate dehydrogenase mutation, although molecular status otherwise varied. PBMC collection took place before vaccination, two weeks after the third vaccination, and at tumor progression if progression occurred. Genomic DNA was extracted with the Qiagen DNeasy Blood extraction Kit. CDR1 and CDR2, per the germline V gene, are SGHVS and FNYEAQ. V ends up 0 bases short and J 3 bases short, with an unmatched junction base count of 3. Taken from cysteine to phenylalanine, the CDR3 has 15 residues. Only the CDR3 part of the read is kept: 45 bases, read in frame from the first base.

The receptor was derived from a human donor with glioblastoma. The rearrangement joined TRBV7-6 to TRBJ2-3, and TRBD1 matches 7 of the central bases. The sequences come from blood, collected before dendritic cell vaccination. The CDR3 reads CASSLAGTETDTQYF. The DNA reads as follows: TGTGCCAGCAGCTTAGCCGGGACAGAAACAGATACGCAGTATTTT. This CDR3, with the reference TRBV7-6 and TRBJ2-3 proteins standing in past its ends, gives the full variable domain GAGVSQSPRYKVTKRGQDVALRCDPISGHVSLYWYRQALGQGPEFLTYFNYEAQQDKSGLPNDRFSAERPEGSISTLTIQRTEQRDSAMYRCASSLAGTETDTQYFGPGTRLTVL.